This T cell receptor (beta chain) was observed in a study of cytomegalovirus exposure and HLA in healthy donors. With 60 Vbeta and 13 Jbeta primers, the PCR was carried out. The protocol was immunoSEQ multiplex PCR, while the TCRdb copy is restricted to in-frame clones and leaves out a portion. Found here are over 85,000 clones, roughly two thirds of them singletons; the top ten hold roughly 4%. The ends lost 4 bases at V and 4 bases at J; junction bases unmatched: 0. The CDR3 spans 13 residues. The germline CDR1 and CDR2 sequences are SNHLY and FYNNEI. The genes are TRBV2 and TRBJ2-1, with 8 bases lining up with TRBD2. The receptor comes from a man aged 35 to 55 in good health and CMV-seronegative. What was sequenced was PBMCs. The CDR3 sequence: CASSAGGYNEQFF. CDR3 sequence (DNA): TGTGCCAGCAGTGCGGGGGGGTACAATGAGCAGTTCTTC.